This T cell receptor beta chain was found in a study of identical twins. All of the donors were Caucasians in good health. One entry per CDR3 protein results from TCRdb running MiXCR on the 5' RACE reads. The sample contains about 690,000 distinct CDR3 sequences, around 20% of which appear only once. Germline V lookup: CDR1 SGHKS, CDR2 YYEKEE (reference sequence). The J segment lost 5 bases and the V segment lost 5 bases, leaving 4 bases of the junction unmatched. CDR3 length: 13 residues. This clonotype was detected many times. These data are also associated with another study on T cells expressing NK-cell markers. As that study records: Seven donors tested HCMV-seropositive and one tested seronegative among the eight sequenced. Among CD8+ T cells from several donors, dominant NKG2C+ clonotypes accounted for roughly 1.0-7.0%. Expanded NKG2C+ T cell clones had unclear HCMV specificity.

Sequencing was performed on PBMCs. The TCR was taken from a woman under 30 in good health. The rearrangement links TRBV5-5 to TRBJ2-1, with TRBD2 matching over 7 bases. The CDR3 nucleotides read TGTGCCAGCAGACCTCTAGCGGACAATGAGCAGTTCTTC. Translation: CASRPLADNEQFF.